Presented here are 9 T cell receptor beta chains from one specimen sequenced in a study of CD8 T cells in ankylosing spondylitis. Study results and limitations: Seemingly characteristic of ankylosing spondylitis blood was a TCR beta motif consisting of fewer than 10 highly homologous variants.

TCRdb called the 5' RACE reads again in MiXCR, with one record for every CDR3 protein. The sample has 750,000 to 850,000 distinct CDR3 sequences; over 9.5% are singletons. These TCRs' antigens remain unknown. The sequenced sample consisted of blood, either unsorted or a sorted T cell fraction (not recorded which). The receptors were sampled from a male donor with ankylosing spondylitis.

This clonotype was picked up a small number of times. The chain recombines TRBV4-1 with TRBJ2-1; possibly TRBD2 for D (5 bases). The V and J ends lost 2 bases and 8 bases respectively, with 10 bases between them. The CDR3 is made up of 13 amino acids. Germline CDR1 is MGHRA and CDR2 is YSYEKL. The DNA for the CDR3 is TGCGCCAGCAGCCAAAGAGGAGGATATGAGCAGTTCTTC. Protein sequence: CASSQRGGYEQFF.

The chain recombines TRBV20-1 with TRBJ1-1; D is unclear. The CDR3 totals 14 residues. V was trimmed by 3 bases and J by 3 bases, leaving 14 bases between them. Germline V CDR1 and CDR2: DFQATT, SNEGSKA (reference sequence). Here the CDR3 reads CSASGGPADTEAFF. CDR3 bases: TGCAGTGCTAGCGGAGGGCCCGCGGACACTGAAGCTTTCTTT.

The V and J genes are TRBV28 and TRBJ1-1; D is ambiguous. V was clipped by 5 bases and J by 5 bases, with 6 bases between them. The CDR3 is 11 residues long. Germline CDR1 MDHEN, CDR2 SYDVKM. The CDR3 loop reads CASSAVTEAFF. The CDR3 coding sequence is TGTGCCAGCAGTGCGGTGACTGAAGCTTTCTTT. The variable domain in full, completed from reference TRBV28 and TRBJ1-1, reads DVKVTQSSRYLVKRTGEKVFLECVQDMDHENMFWYRQDPGLGLRLIYFSYDVKMKEKGDIPEGYSVSREKKERFSLILESASTNQTSMYLCASSAVTEAFFGQGTRLTVV.

This clonotype was observed many times. The V gene is TRBV20-1, the J gene TRBJ2-7; 7 nucleotides agree with TRBD1. The trim removed 2 bases at V and 4 bases at J, leaving 11 bases unmatched. The CDR3 has 15 amino acids. From germline, CDR1 is DFQATT and CDR2 SNEGSKA (reference sequence). The DNA of the CDR3 is TGCAGTGCTAGAATAGGGGACAGCCCTAATTACGAGCAGTACTTC. Its protein is CSARIGDSPNYEQYF.

The chain links TRBV5-1 to TRBJ2-1; D possibly uses TRBD1 or TRBD2 (5 bases each). The length of the CDR3 is 13 residues. Germline V gene sequence: CDR1 SGHRS, CDR2 YFSETQ. Trimming left V 2 bases short and J 7 bases short, with 10 bases between. The CDR3 region is CASSFWDVNEQFF. Here the CDR3 DNA reads TGCGCCAGCAGCTTTTGGGACGTTAATGAGCAGTTCTTC. Using reference TRBV5-1 and TRBJ2-1 for the parts outside the CDR3, the full variable domain is KAGVTQTPRYLIKTRGQQVTLSCSPISGHRSVSWYQQTPGQGLQFLFEYFSETQRNKGNFPGRFSGRQFSNSRSEMNVSTLELGDSALYLCASSFWDVNEQFFGPGTRLTVL.

The V and J genes are TRBV7-2 and TRBJ2-1, with D perhaps TRBD2 (5 bases). The V gene lost 1 base and the J gene lost 0 bases, with 10 bases spanning the gap. This CDR3 region has 16 residues. The germline V gene encodes CDR1 SGHTA and CDR2 FQGNSA. The CDR3 is CASSLGPAASYNEQFF. The CDR3 nucleotides read TGTGCCAGCAGCTTAGGCCCAGCGGCCTCCTACAATGAGCAGTTCTTC. Full variable domain (missing parts from reference TRBV7-2 and TRBJ2-1): GAGVSQSPSNKVTEKGKDVELRCDPISGHTALYWYRQSLGQGLEFLIYFQGNSAPDKSGLPSDRFSAERTGGSVSTLTIQRTQQEDSAVYLCASSLGPAASYNEQFFGPGTRLTVL.

The chain recombines TRBV4-2 with TRBJ1-5, with a tentative D call TRBD1 (5 bases). The length of the CDR3 is 14 residues. CDR1 LGHNA and CDR2 YNFKEQ come from the germline V gene. The V end lost 1 base, the J end lost 6 bases, and 10 bases lay between the germline ends. CDR3 region: CASSQGRVAQPQHF. In nucleotides, the CDR3 is TGTGCCAGCAGCCAAGGCAGGGTAGCTCAGCCCCAGCATTTT.

Only a few counts were recorded for this clonotype. The V and J genes are TRBV9 and TRBJ2-7, with a tentative D call TRBD1 (6 bases). The germline V and J ends were trimmed by 5 bases and 1 base, with 10 bases remaining between them. CDR1 SGDLS and CDR2 YYNGEE come from the germline V gene. The CDR3 loop spans 13 amino acids. The CDR3 DNA is TGTGCCAGCAGGGATGACAGGTCCTACGAGCAGTACTTC. Protein product: CASRDDRSYEQYF. Based on the CDR3 plus reference TRBV9 and TRBJ2-7, the full variable domain is DSGVTQTPKHLITATGQRVTLRCSPRSGDLSVYWYQQSLDQGLQFLIQYYNGEERAKGNILERFSAQQFPDLHSELNLSSLELGDSALYFCASRDDRSYEQYFGPGTRLTVT.

This clonotype has only a few counts. This chain joins TRBV4-3 and TRBJ1-2, with D possibly matching TRBD1 (5 bases). Trimming pared 1 base from V and 0 bases from J, leaving 15 bases between. CDR3 size: 17 residues. Germline-derived CDR1 and CDR2 are LGHNA and YSLEER. The CDR3 sequence: CASSQGVGLRANYGYTF. The CDR3 DNA is TGCGCCAGCAGCCAAGGGGTGGGGCTTAGAGCTAACTATGGCTACACCTTC.